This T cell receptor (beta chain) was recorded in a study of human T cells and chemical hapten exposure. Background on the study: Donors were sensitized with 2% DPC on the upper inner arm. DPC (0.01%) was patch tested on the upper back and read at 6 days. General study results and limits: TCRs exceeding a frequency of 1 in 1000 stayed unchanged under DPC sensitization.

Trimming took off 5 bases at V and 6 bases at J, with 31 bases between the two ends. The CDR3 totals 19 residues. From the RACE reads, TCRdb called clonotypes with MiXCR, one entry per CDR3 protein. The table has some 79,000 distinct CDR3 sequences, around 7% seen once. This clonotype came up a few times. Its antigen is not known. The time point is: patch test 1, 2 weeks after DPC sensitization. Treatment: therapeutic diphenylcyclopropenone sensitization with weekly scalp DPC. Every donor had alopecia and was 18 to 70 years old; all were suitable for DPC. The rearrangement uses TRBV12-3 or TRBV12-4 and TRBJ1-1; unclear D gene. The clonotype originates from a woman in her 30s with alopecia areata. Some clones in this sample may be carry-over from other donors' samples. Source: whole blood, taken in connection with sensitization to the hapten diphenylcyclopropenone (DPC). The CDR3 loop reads CASSPQVMYTTPGLSEAFF. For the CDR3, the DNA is TGTGCCAGCAGTCCCCAAGTCATGTATACGACCCCCGGTTTGTCTGAAGCTTTCTTT.